The 29 T cell receptor beta chains below come from one sample, sequenced in a study of blood T cell repertoires in COVID-19. Assay: immunoSEQ multiplex PCR; the TCRdb copy retains only in-frame clones and omits some. This table has 150,000 or so clones, around 86% appearing once. Sequenced input: peripheral blood. These receptors were taken from a man older than 75 with acute or convalescent COVID-19.

The V gene is TRBV6-1, the J gene TRBJ2-2; D remains ambiguous. With 0 bases removed from V and 7 bases from J, the gap between germline ends came to 3 bases. CDR1 MNHNS and CDR2 SASEGT come from the germline V gene. The CDR3 is 12 amino acids. The CDR3 bases are TGTGCCAGCAGTGAAGCGAGCGGGGAGCTGTTTTTT. It codes for CASSEASGELFF.

V usage is TRBV30 and J usage is TRBJ1-5; possibly TRBD1 for D (5 bases). V was shortened by 5 bases and J by 2 bases, with 16 bases between the two germline ends. Germline loops: CDR1 GTSNPN, CDR2 SVGIG (reference sequence). This CDR3 is 15 amino acids long. This CDR3 is CAWSLGGVRNQPQHF. Written as DNA, the CDR3 is TGTGCCTGGTCCTTGGGGGGGGTCCGCAATCAGCCCCAGCATTTT.

The rearrangement links TRBV5-1 to TRBJ1-4; D not certain. CDR1 is SGHRS, CDR2 YFSETQ, per germline. With 1 base removed from V and 0 bases from J, the gap between germline ends came to 7 bases. This CDR3 has 15 residues. The CDR3 sequence: CASSLLSSTNEKLFF. CDR3 coding DNA: TGCGCCAGCAGCTTGTTGAGTTCAACTAATGAAAAACTGTTTTTT. The variable domain in full, with the rest retrieved from reference TRBV5-1 and TRBJ1-4, is KAGVTQTPRYLIKTRGQQVTLSCSPISGHRSVSWYQQTPGQGLQFLFEYFSETQRNKGNFPGRFSGRQFSNSRSEMNVSTLELGDSALYLCASSLLSSTNEKLFFGSGTQLSVL.

This chain joins TRBV5-5 and TRBJ2-6, with a possible D match to TRBD2 (5 bases). V was clipped by 4 bases and J by 4 bases, with 18 bases between them. Germline assignment: CDR1 SGHKS and CDR2 YYEKEE (reference sequence). There are 17 residues in the CDR3. The CDR3 DNA reads TGTGCCAGCAGCCCGCTCGGGTTAACGGGAGGGGCCAACGTCCTGACTTTC. It codes for CASSPLGLTGGANVLTF.

This clone has more than one count but fewer than ten. This chain's CDR3 is CASSPEGAQNTEAFF. CDR3 in DNA: TGCGCCAGCAGCCCGGAGGGGGCACAGAACACTGAAGCTTTCTTT. This chain uses TRBV5-1 with TRBJ1-1; 7 bases match TRBD1. The V gene's germline CDR1 is SGHRS and CDR2 YFSETQ. V dropped 4 bases and J dropped 1; count of bases not matched to a gene: 7. The CDR3 consists of 15 residues. The full variable domain, rest sourced from reference TRBV5-1 and TRBJ1-1, is KAGVTQTPRYLIKTRGQQVTLSCSPISGHRSVSWYQQTPGQGLQFLFEYFSETQRNKGNFPGRFSGRQFSNSRSEMNVSTLELGDSALYLCASSPEGAQNTEAFFGQGTRLTVV.

V usage is TRBV27 and J usage is TRBJ1-5; 7 nucleotides agree with TRBD1. This CDR3 comprises 13 residues. V was clipped by 3 bases and J by 7 bases; unmatched bases: 3. Germline CDR1 and CDR2: MNHEY and SMNVEV (reference sequence). CDR3 coding DNA: TGTGCCAGCAGTTTTTCAGGGGGACAGCCCCAGCATTTT. This sequence encodes CASSFSGGQPQHF.

The rearrangement uses TRBV5-1 and TRBJ1-4; 7 nucleotides align to TRBD1. V lost 4 bases to trimming and J lost 7 bases; unmatched junction nucleotides: 13. The V gene's germline CDR1 is SGHRS and CDR2 YFSETQ. CDR3 length: 16 amino acids. The DNA for the CDR3 is TGCGCCAGCAGCCGAGGGGAGACAGGGATGGCTGAAAAACTGTTTTTT. This sequence encodes CASSRGETGMAEKLFF.

This clone was picked up one time. This rearrangement joins TRBV30 to TRBJ1-3; D is unresolved. Deletions cut 2 bases from V and 3 bases from J, with 8 bases between. The CDR3 is 13 amino acids. CDR1 is GTSNPN, CDR2 SVGIG, per germline (reference sequence). The CDR3 spells CAWSQEFGNTIYF. The DNA for the CDR3 is TGTGCCTGGAGTCAGGAATTTGGAAACACCATATATTTT.

V usage is TRBV2 and J usage is TRBJ1-1; D not certain. The CDR3 length is 14 residues. Trimming left V 6 bases short and J 2 bases short, with 13 bases between. Germline V lookup: CDR1 SNHLY, CDR2 FYNNEI. CDR3 bases: TGTGCCAGCAGCAAAGGAGGGCTTAACACTGAAGCTTTCTTT. As protein: CASSKGGLNTEAFF.

The V gene is TRBV11-3, the J gene TRBJ2-2; D is uncertain. CDR1 and CDR2 from the germline V gene are SGHNT and YENEEA. The ends were cut back, 1 base at V and 4 bases at J, with 4 bases in the middle. This CDR3 comprises 13 residues. The CDR3 DNA reads TGTGCCAGCAGCTTAGCGAGCACCGGGGAGCTGTTTTTT. This codes for CASSLASTGELFF.

The rearrangement links TRBV6-1 to TRBJ2-1; 8 nucleotides line up with TRBD2. The CDR3 spans 12 residues. Germline V gene data show CDR1 as MNHNS and CDR2 as SASEGT. V shed 3 bases, J shed 12 bases, and the junction held 4 bases outside the gene matches. CDR3 in amino acids: CASSDTGTRQFF. The CDR3 bases are TGTGCCAGCAGTGATACCGGGACTAGGCAGTTCTTC.

This chain links TRBV28 with TRBJ1-4, with TRBD1 as a possible D gene (6 bases). The CDR3 covers 13 residues. The ends were cut back, 6 bases at V and 15 bases at J, with 20 bases in the middle. Germline V CDR1 and CDR2: MDHEN, SYDVKM. The CDR3 sequence is CASSSQGTLGVFF. DNA of the CDR3: TGTGCCAGCAGCTCACAGGGAACCCTAGGGGTGTTTTTT.

The V and J genes are TRBV7-3 and TRBJ2-1; 8 bases are a match to TRBD2. Germline values: CDR1 SGHTA, CDR2 FQGTGA. The J segment lost 10 bases and the V segment lost 1 base, leaving 9 bases of the junction unmatched. The CDR3 totals 15 residues. The CDR3 is CASSLIASGRGEQFF. CDR3 sequence (DNA): TGTGCCAGCAGCTTAATAGCTAGCGGGCGCGGCGAGCAGTTCTTC.

There are a few counts of this clone. The V and J genes are TRBV5-1 and TRBJ1-2, with 8 nucleotides matching TRBD1. The CDR3 is 13 residues long. CDR1 and CDR2 from the germline V gene are SGHRS and YFSETQ. V lost 0 bases and J lost 7; bases outside the gene matches: 2. CDR3 residues: CASSLGTGIGYTF. The CDR3 DNA reads TGCGCCAGCAGCTTGGGGACAGGGATTGGCTACACCTTC. Supplemented by reference TRBV5-1 and TRBJ1-2, the full variable domain reads KAGVTQTPRYLIKTRGQQVTLSCSPISGHRSVSWYQQTPGQGLQFLFEYFSETQRNKGNFPGRFSGRQFSNSRSEMNVSTLELGDSALYLCASSLGTGIGYTFGSGTRLTVV.

The J gene is TRBJ1-2, the V gene TRBV19; 7 nucleotides match TRBD1. V was pared by 4 bases and J by 5 bases, with 10 bases of the junction left unmatched. Germline CDR1 reads LNHDA; CDR2 reads SQIVND (reference sequence). CDR3 size: 15 residues. CDR3 amino acids: CASSTTTAGGYGYTF. The CDR3 nucleotides read TGTGCCAGTAGTACGACCACGGCAGGGGGGTATGGCTACACCTTC.

CDR3 DNA: TGTGCCAGCAGCTTAGGGCTAGTCGAGACCCAGTACTTC. This sequence encodes CASSLGLVETQYF. The chain has TRBV7-2 and TRBJ2-5; D not resolved. Per the germline V gene, CDR1 is SGHTA and CDR2 is FQGNSA. V gave up 1 base and J gave up 5 bases, with 8 bases separating them. The CDR3 is 13 residues long. The whole variable domain, filled in from reference TRBV7-2 and TRBJ2-5, reads GAGVSQSPSNKVTEKGKDVELRCDPISGHTALYWYRQSLGQGLEFLIYFQGNSAPDKSGLPSDRFSAERTGGSVSTLTIQRTQQEDSAVYLCASSLGLVETQYFGPGTRLLVL.

This clone was detected only once. The chain joins TRBV18 to TRBJ1-3, with 9 bases fitting TRBD1. CDR3 size: 17 residues. The J segment lost 0 bases and the V segment lost 3 bases, leaving 6 bases of the junction unmatched. Germline V lookup: CDR1 KGHSH, CDR2 LQKENI. CDR3 sequence reads: CASSPLTGGLSGNTIYF. CDR3 sequence (DNA): TGTGCCAGCTCACCTTTGACAGGGGGACTCTCTGGAAACACCATATATTTT.

This rearrangement joins TRBV28 to TRBJ1-1; a possible D gene is TRBD1 (5 bases). This CDR3 region has 16 residues. CDR1 MDHEN and CDR2 SYDVKM come from the germline V gene. Trimming took 8 bases from V and 5 from J, leaving 24 bases between them. The CDR3 region has the DNA TGTGCCAGCCCTCCCCCGGGGGAGCAGGGATGGACTGAAGCTTTCTTT. It yields the protein CASPPPGEQGWTEAFF.

This sequence joins TRBV20-1 and TRBJ2-1; 8 nucleotides agree with TRBD2. Looked up from germline, CDR1 is DFQATT and CDR2 is SNEGSKA (reference sequence). With 3 bases clipped from V and 2 bases from J, the junction kept 6 bases outside the gene matches. The length of the CDR3 is 15 residues. The CDR3 sequence: CSASEVAGPYNEQFF. The CDR3 DNA reads as TGCAGTGCTAGTGAGGTAGCGGGACCCTACAATGAGCAGTTCTTC.

Comment on this clone: Other DNA sequences in the sample encode the same CDR3. V is TRBV4-2 and J is TRBJ2-7; TRBD1 matches 10 bases. V trimming: 5 bases; J trimming: 3 bases; junction bases outside the gene matches: 7. Germline CDR1 is LGHNA and CDR2 is YNFKEQ. This CDR3 is 15 amino acids long. CDR3 sequence (DNA): TGTGCCAGCAGCTCGCCCGGGACAGGGGTCTACGAGCAGTACTTC. Encoded protein: CASSSPGTGVYEQYF.

The CDR3: CAWSVQANTEAFF. The DNA for the CDR3 is TGTGCCTGGAGTGTACAGGCCAACACTGAAGCTTTCTTT. The rearrangement links TRBV30 to TRBJ1-1, with D perhaps matching TRBD1 (5 bases). The germline V and J ends were trimmed by 0 bases and 2 bases, with 7 bases remaining between them. The CDR3 length is 13 residues. Germline V lookup: CDR1 GTSNPN, CDR2 SVGIG (reference sequence). Full variable domain (remainder filled in from reference TRBV30 and TRBJ1-1): SQTIHQWPATLVQPVGSPLSLECTVEGTSNPNLYWYRQAAGRGLQLLFYSVGIGQISSEVPQNLSASRPQDRQFILSSKKLLLSDSGFYLCAWSVQANTEAFFGQGTRLTVV.

This clone was picked up a small number of times. The chain combines TRBV5-1 with TRBJ2-3; 8 bases map to TRBD2. Germline V gene data show CDR1 as SGHRS and CDR2 as YFSETQ. The CDR3 contains 17 residues. J lost 2 bases, V lost 4 bases, and 12 bases had no gene match. The chain's CDR3 is CASSEDVAGMFTDTQYF. The DNA of the CDR3 is TGCGCCAGCAGCGAAGACGTAGCGGGGATGTTCACAGATACGCAGTATTTT.

The CDR3 region is CASSPANNEQFF. Written as DNA, the CDR3 is TGTGCCAGCTCACCCGCTAACAATGAGCAGTTCTTC. The V and J genes are TRBV18 and TRBJ2-1; D uncertain. V was pared by 3 bases and J by 5 bases, with 5 bases between. The CDR3 is 12 residues long. CDR1 is KGHSH, CDR2 LQKENI, per germline. Complete variable domain (other parts from reference TRBV18 and TRBJ2-1): NAGVMQNPRHLVRRRGQEARLRCSPMKGHSHVYWYRQLPEEGLKFMVYLQKENIIDESGMPKERFSAEFPKEGPSILRIQQVVRGDSAAYFCASSPANNEQFFGPGTRLTVL.

The gene calls are TRBV25-1 and TRBJ2-7; 7 nucleotides align to TRBD1. The CDR3 contains 15 residues. CDR1 MGHDK and CDR2 SYGVNS come from the germline V gene. Germline trimming cut 6 bases from V and 3 bases from J; bases unmatched to any gene: 11. Written as DNA, the CDR3 is TGTGCCAGCAGGGGTCCCGGGACAGTGCTCTACGAGCAGTACTTC. Translation gives CASRGPGTVLYEQYF.

The CDR3 region is CASRGPTGGYGYTF. The CDR3, as DNA: TGCGCCAGCAGAGGTCCGACGGGGGGATATGGCTACACCTTC. The chain carries TRBV10-2 and TRBJ1-2; TRBD1 is a possible D gene (5 bases). The CDR3 totals 14 residues. The germline V gene encodes CDR1 WSHSY and CDR2 SAAADI. V dropped 6 bases and J dropped 5 bases, with 16 bases sitting between them.

The chain combines TRBV7-2 with TRBJ1-6; the D is unclear. CDR1 SGHTA and CDR2 FQGNSA come from the germline V gene. The germline V and J ends were trimmed by 1 base and 8 bases, with 6 bases remaining between them. The CDR3 length is 13 residues. CDR3 coding DNA: TGTGCCAGCAGCTTAGTTTATGATTCACCCCTCCACTTT. Translating it yields CASSLVYDSPLHF.

This clone was detected once. The rearrangement joins TRBV19 to TRBJ1-2; D call uncertain. Germline CDR1 LNHDA, CDR2 SQIVND (reference sequence). The CDR3 totals 17 residues. Trimming pared 2 bases from V and 1 base from J, leaving 17 bases between. DNA of the CDR3: TGTGCCAGTAGTATACCCCGGGTCGGAGGGAGTAACTATGGCTACACCTTC. Translated, it gives CASSIPRVGGSNYGYTF.

The chain combines TRBV27 with TRBJ2-7; D may be TRBD2 (5 bases). The CDR3 is 15 amino acids. CDR1 is MNHEY, CDR2 SMNVEV, per germline (reference sequence). Trimming took 4 bases from V and 1 from J, leaving 14 bases between them. The CDR3 loop reads CASSYTRSGSYEQYF. CDR3 coding DNA: TGTGCCAGCAGTTACACTCGGAGCGGATCCTACGAGCAGTACTTC.

J is TRBJ1-3 and V is TRBV18; D might be TRBD1 (6 bases). CDR1 and CDR2 from the germline V gene are KGHSH and LQKENI. With 5 bases removed from V and 0 bases from J, the gap between germline ends came to 17 bases. The CDR3 is made up of 17 amino acids. The DNA of the CDR3 is TGTGCCAGCTCAAAGGAACAGGGAGTTGACTCTGGAAACACCATATATTTT. It specifies CASSKEQGVDSGNTIYF.